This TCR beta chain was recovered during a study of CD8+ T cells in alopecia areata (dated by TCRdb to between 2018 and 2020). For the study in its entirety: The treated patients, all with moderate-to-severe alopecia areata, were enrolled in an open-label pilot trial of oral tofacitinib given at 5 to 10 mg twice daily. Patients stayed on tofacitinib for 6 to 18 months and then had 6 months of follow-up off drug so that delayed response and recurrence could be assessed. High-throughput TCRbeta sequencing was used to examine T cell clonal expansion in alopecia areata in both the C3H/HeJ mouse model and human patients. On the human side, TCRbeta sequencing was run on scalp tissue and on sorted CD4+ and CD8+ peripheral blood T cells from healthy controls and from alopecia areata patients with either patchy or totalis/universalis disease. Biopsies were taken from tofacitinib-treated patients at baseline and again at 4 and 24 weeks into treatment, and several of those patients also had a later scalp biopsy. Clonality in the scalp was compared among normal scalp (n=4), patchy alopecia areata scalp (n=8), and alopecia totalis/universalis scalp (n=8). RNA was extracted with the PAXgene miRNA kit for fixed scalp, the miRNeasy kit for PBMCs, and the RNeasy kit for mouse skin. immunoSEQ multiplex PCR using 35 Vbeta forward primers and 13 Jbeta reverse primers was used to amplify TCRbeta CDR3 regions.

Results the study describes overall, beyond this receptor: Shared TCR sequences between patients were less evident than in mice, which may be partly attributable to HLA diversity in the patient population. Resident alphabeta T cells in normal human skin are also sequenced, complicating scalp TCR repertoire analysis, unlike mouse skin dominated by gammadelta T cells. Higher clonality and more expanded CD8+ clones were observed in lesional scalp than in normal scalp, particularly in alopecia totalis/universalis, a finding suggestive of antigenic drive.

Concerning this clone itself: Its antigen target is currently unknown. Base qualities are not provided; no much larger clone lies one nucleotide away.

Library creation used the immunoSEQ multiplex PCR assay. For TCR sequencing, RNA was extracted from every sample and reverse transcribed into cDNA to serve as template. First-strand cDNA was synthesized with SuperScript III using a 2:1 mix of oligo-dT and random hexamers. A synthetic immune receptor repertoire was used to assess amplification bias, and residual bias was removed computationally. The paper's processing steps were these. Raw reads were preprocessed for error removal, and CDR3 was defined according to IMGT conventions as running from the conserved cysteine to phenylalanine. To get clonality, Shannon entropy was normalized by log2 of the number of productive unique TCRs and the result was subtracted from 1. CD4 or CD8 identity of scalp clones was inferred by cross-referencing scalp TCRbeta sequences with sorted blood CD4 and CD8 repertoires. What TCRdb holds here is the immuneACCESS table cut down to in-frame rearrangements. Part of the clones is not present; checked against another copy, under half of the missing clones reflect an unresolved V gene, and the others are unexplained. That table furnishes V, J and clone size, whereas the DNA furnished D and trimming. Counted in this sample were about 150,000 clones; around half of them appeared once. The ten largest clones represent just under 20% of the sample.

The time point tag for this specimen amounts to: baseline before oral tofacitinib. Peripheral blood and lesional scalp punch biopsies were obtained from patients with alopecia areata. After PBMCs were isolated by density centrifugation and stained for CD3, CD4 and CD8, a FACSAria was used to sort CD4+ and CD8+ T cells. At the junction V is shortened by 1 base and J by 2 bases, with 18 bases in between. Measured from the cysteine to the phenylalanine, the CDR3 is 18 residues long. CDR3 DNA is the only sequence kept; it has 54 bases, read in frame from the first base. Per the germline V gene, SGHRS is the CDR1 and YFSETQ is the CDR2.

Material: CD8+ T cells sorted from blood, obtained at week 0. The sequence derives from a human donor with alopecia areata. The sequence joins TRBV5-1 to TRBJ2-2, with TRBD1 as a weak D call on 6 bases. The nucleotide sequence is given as TGCGCCAGCAGCTTGCTGGGTACCGACAGGATCAACACCGGGGAGCTGTTTTTT. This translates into CASSLLGTDRINTGELFF.